This TCR beta chain is from a study of blood T cell repertoires in COVID-19. Across the study: Researchers got acute and convalescent COVID-19 samples from the United States, Italy and Spain. Nucleic acid was either cDNA or gDNA, and it came from T cells, B-cell-depleted T cells, or PBMCs.

Germline loops: CDR1 SGDLS, CDR2 YYNGEE. Losses at the gene ends were 2 bases for V and 6 bases for J; bases not matched to a gene: 4. The CDR3 loop spans 16 amino acids. Some clones are missing from TCRdb's copy, which holds only in-frame ones; the method was immunoSEQ multiplex PCR. Here the sample spans 340,000 or so clones, 80% to 90% being singletons. The V gene is TRBV9, the J gene TRBJ2-3; 15 nucleotides align to TRBD2. Specimen: PBMCs or T cells enriched from blood (not recorded which). The receptor comes from a woman between 35 and 50 years old with acute COVID-19. The CDR3 coding sequence is TGTGCCAGCAGCGTGGGGACTAGCGGGAGGACGGATACGCAGTATTTT. Translated: CASSVGTSGRTDTQYF.